Sequencing of this T cell receptor beta chain was carried out in a study of blood T cell repertoires in COVID-19. This table comes from immunoSEQ multiplex PCR, and its TCRdb copy is limited to in-frame clones, with some not included. The sample includes about 440,000 clones, about 90% seen only once; the top ten take under 2.5%. The receptor comes from a young woman with acute COVID-19. The sequencing input was PBMCs or T cells enriched from blood (not recorded which).

The CDR3 spells CASSLSFKDFRDTEAFF. The CDR3 DNA follows: TGTGCCAGCAGCTTATCTTTCAAGGATTTCAGGGACACTGAAGCTTTCTTT. V is TRBV13 and J is TRBJ1-1; possible D gene TRBD1, 5 bases. The CDR3 contains 17 residues. Germline values: CDR1 PRHDT, CDR2 FYEKMQ (reference sequence). Trimming removed 2 bases from V and 3 bases from J, with 19 bases in between.